These 12 T cell receptor beta chains were sequenced from one sample in a study of T cell clones after liver transplantation. TCRdb keeps only in-frame clones here, not all; method: immunoSEQ multiplex PCR. The table includes about 51,000 clones, 80% to 90% detected once. The sequenced sample was CD8+ T cells from blood, obtained 12 months after liver transplant. The receptors derive from a human patient who received a liver transplant. Part of the T cell pool may stem from the graft donor.

The rearrangement links TRBV13 to TRBJ2-3, with 12 bases lining up with TRBD2. CDR1 is PRHDT, CDR2 FYEKMQ, per germline (reference sequence). The CDR3 extends over 18 amino acids. After removal of 5 bases from V and 0 bases from J, the junction contained 9 bases not matched to a gene. In DNA form, the CDR3 reads TGTGCCAGCAGCCGGACTAGCGGGGATTATTCTAGCACAGATACGCAGTATTTT. Its translation: CASSRTSGDYSSTDTQYF.

The rearrangement uses TRBV7-6 and TRBJ1-1, with TRBD1 as a possible D gene (5 bases). V lost 5 bases and J 3 bases, leaving 13 bases between the germline ends. Germline V gene sequence: CDR1 SGHVS, CDR2 FNYEAQ. This CDR3 is 14 amino acids long. The CDR3 loop reads CASSPRGGDTEAFF. The CDR3 DNA sequence: TGTGCCAGCAGCCCGAGGGGAGGGGACACTGAAGCTTTCTTT.

The V call is TRBV10-3, the J call TRBJ1-4; no reliable D call. In germline, CDR1 is ENHRY, CDR2 SYGVKD. The ends were cut back, 2 bases at V and 1 base at J, with 8 bases in the middle. There are 15 residues in the CDR3. The CDR3 region is CAISERAGTNEKLFF. CDR3 nucleotide sequence: TGTGCCATCAGTGAGAGGGCAGGAACTAATGAAAAACTGTTTTTT.

The chain is built from TRBV5-4 and TRBJ1-2; D gene unclear. The CDR3 is 12 amino acids. Germline V gene data show CDR1 as SGHNT and CDR2 as YYREEE (reference sequence). V was trimmed by 1 base and J by 10 bases, leaving 11 bases between them. In nucleotides, the CDR3 is TGTGCCAGCAGCTTGTCTGGACGTTACTACACCTTC. Its protein is CASSLSGRYYTF.

This clone was detected once. This chain links TRBV28 with TRBJ1-1; a possible D gene is TRBD1 (5 bases). Germline loops: CDR1 MDHEN, CDR2 SYDVKM. CDR3 length: 16 residues. V was cut by 4 bases and J by 4 bases, with 19 bases left in between. This chain's CDR3 is CASSSPGTLKATEAFF. The DNA of the CDR3 is TGTGCCAGCAGTTCCCCCGGGACCCTCAAGGCCACTGAAGCTTTCTTT.

This chain joins TRBV4-1 and TRBJ2-6; no reliable D call. The ends were cut back, 3 bases at V and 0 bases at J, with 3 bases in the middle. The CDR3 is made up of 14 amino acids. The germline V gene has CDR1 MGHRA and CDR2 YSYEKL. The CDR3 protein is CASSHLSGANVLTF. The CDR3 nucleotides are TGCGCCAGCAGCCATCTCTCTGGGGCCAACGTCCTGACTTTC.

This chain connects TRBV27 to TRBJ2-7; D not certain. The CDR3 extends over 13 amino acids. The germline V gene has CDR1 MNHEY and CDR2 SMNVEV (reference sequence). Between the trimmed V and J ends, which lost 5 bases and 4 bases, there was a span of 12 bases. The CDR3 sequence: CASSPLSGYEQYF. DNA for the CDR3: TGTGCCAGCAGTCCGCTGAGTGGGTACGAGCAGTACTTC.

Many counts were recorded for this clone. The genes are TRBV6-5 and TRBJ1-2, with unresolved D. This CDR3 comprises 13 residues. Germline CDR1 and CDR2: MNHEY and SVGAGI. The V and J ends lost 0 bases and 4 bases respectively, with 6 bases between them. CDR3 sequence: CASSYSLGYGYTF. The DNA of the CDR3 is TGTGCCAGCAGTTACTCACTCGGCTATGGCTACACCTTC.

The CDR3 loop is CASSQQDRGNQPQHF. The CDR3 DNA sequence: TGCGCCAGCAGCCAACAGGACAGGGGCAATCAGCCCCAGCATTTT. The chain is built from TRBV4-1 and TRBJ1-5, with 8 bases fitting TRBD1. The germline V gene has CDR1 MGHRA and CDR2 YSYEKL. CDR3 length: 15 amino acids. V lost 2 bases to trimming and J lost 2 bases; unmatched junction nucleotides: 2.

The rearrangement links TRBV5-6 to TRBJ2-1; D possibly corresponds to TRBD2 (5 bases). This CDR3 comprises 15 residues. CDR1 is SGHDT and CDR2 is YYEEEE in the germline V gene. V was clipped by 4 bases and J by 4 bases, with 15 bases between them. The CDR3, as DNA: TGTGCCAGCAGCCCCTCCGGGAATTGGTACAATGAGCAGTTCTTC. Its translation: CASSPSGNWYNEQFF.

This clone was counted a single time. The rearrangement uses TRBV29-1 and TRBJ2-3; the match to TRBD2 covers 10 bases. The germline V gene has CDR1 SQVTM and CDR2 ANQGSEA. V was pared by 3 bases and J by 1 base, with 1 base of the junction left unmatched. This CDR3 is built from 14 residues. The CDR3 bases are TGCAGCGTTGAGGGGACTAGCGGCACAGATACGCAGTATTTT. This encodes CSVEGTSGTDTQYF.

The chain has TRBV27 and TRBJ1-2; D may be TRBD1 (6 bases). The CDR3 is 13 amino acids. Germline CDR1 MNHEY, CDR2 SMNVEV (reference sequence). The V and J ends lost 2 bases and 8 bases respectively, with 12 bases between them. The CDR3 nucleotides read TGTGCCAGCAGTTTAATAGGGGGTGAAGGCTACACCTTC. Translating gives CASSLIGGEGYTF.